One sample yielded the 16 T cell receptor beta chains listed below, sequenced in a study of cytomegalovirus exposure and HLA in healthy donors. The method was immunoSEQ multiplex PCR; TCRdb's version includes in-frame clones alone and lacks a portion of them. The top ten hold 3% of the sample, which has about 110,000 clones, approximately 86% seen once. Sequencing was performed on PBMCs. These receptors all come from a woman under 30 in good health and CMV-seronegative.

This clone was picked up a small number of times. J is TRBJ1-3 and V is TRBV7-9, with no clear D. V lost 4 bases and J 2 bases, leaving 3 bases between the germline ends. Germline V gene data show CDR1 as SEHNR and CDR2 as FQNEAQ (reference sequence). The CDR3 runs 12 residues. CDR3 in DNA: TGTGCCAGCAGCTCGGCTGGAAACACCATATATTTT. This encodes CASSSAGNTIYF.

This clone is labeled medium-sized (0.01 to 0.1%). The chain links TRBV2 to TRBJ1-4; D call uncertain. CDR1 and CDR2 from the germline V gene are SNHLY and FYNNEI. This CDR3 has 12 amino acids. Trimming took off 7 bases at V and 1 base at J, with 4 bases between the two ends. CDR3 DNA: TGTGCCAGCAAACAAACTAATGAAAAACTGTTTTTT. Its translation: CASKQTNEKLFF.

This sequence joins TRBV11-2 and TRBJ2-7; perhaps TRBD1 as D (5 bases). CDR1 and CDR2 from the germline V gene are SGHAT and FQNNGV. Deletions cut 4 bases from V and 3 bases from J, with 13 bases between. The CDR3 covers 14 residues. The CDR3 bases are TGTGCCAGCAGCTCCCACCCCCAGGGCTACGAGCAGTACTTC. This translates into CASSSHPQGYEQYF.

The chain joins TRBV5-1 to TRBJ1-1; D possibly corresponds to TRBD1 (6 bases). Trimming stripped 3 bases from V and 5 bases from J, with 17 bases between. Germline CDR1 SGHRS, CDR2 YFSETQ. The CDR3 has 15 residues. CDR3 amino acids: CASSSTGQSWTEAFF. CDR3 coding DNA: TGCGCCAGCAGCTCAACAGGGCAATCTTGGACTGAAGCTTTCTTT. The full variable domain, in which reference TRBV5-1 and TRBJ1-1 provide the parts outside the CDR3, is KAGVTQTPRYLIKTRGQQVTLSCSPISGHRSVSWYQQTPGQGLQFLFEYFSETQRNKGNFPGRFSGRQFSNSRSEMNVSTLELGDSALYLCASSSTGQSWTEAFFGQGTRLTVV.

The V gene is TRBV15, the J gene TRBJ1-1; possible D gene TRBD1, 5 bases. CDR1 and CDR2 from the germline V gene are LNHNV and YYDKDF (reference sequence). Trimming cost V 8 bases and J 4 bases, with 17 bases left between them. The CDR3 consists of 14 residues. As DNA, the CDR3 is TGTGCCACCGACGCCTCGGGGGTCGTCACTGAAGCTTTCTTT. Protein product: CATDASGVVTEAFF.

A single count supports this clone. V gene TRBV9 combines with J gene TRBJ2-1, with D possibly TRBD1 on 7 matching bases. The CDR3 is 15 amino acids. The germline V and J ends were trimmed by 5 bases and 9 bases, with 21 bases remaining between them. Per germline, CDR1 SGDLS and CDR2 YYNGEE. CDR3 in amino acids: CASSAGTAKGSEQFF. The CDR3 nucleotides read TGTGCCAGCAGTGCGGGGACAGCCAAGGGGAGTGAGCAGTTCTTC. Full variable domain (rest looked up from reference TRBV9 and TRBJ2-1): DSGVTQTPKHLITATGQRVTLRCSPRSGDLSVYWYQQSLDQGLQFLIQYYNGEERAKGNILERFSAQQFPDLHSELNLSSLELGDSALYFCASSAGTAKGSEQFFGPGTRLTVL.

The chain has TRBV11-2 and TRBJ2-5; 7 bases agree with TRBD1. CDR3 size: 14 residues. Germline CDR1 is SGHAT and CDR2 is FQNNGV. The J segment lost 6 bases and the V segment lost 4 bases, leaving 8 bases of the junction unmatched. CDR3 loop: CASSSITGDKTQYF. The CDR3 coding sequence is TGTGCCAGCAGCTCAATAACAGGGGATAAGACCCAGTACTTC.

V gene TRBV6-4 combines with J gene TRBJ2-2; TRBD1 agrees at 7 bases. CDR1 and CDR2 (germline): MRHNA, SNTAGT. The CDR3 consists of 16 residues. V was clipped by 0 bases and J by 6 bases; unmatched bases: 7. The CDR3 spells CASSDSAQGESGELFF. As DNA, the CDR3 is TGTGCCAGCAGTGACTCGGCGCAGGGGGAATCCGGGGAGCTGTTTTTT.

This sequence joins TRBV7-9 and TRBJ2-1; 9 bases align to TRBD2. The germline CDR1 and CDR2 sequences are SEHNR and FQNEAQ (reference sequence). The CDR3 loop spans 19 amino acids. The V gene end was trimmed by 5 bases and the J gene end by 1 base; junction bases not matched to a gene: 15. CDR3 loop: CASSPGGGGALASYNEQFF. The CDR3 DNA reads TGTGCCAGCAGCCCAGGCGGGGGGGGCGCCCTAGCATCCTACAATGAGCAGTTCTTC.

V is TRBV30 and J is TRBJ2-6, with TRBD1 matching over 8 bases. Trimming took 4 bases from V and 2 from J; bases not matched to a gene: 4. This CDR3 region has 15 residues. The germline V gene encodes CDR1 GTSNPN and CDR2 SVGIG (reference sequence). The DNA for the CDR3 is TGTGCCTGGACCCAGGGGGCGCCTGGGGCCAACGTCCTGACTTTC. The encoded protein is CAWTQGAPGANVLTF.

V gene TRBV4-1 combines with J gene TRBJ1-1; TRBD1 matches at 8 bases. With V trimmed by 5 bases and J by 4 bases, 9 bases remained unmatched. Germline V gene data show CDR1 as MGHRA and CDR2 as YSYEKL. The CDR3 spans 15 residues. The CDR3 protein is CASSERGQARTEAFF. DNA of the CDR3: TGCGCCAGCAGCGAAAGGGGACAGGCCCGCACTGAAGCTTTCTTT.

The DNA for the CDR3 is TGTGCCAGCAGCTTAAATCGGGGGGGGGCCGGGAGTAGTGAGCAGTTCTTC. Translating gives CASSLNRGGAGSSEQFF. The V and J genes are TRBV7-3 and TRBJ2-1; the match to TRBD2 covers 8 bases. The CDR3 covers 17 residues. Germline values: CDR1 SGHTA, CDR2 FQGTGA. With V trimmed by 1 base and J by 9 bases, 14 bases remained unmatched. Full variable domain (rest looked up from reference TRBV7-3 and TRBJ2-1): GAGVSQTPSNKVTEKGKYVELRCDPISGHTALYWYRQSLGQGPEFLIYFQGTGAADDSGLPNDRFFAVRPEGSVSTLKIQRTERGDSAVYLCASSLNRGGAGSSEQFFGPGTRLTVL.

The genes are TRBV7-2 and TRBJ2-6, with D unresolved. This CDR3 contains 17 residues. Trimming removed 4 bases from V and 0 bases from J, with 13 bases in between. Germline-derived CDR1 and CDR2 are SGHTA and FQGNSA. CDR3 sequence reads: CASSSLGTASGANVLTF. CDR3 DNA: TGTGCCAGCAGCTCTCTAGGAACGGCCTCTGGGGCCAACGTCCTGACTTTC.

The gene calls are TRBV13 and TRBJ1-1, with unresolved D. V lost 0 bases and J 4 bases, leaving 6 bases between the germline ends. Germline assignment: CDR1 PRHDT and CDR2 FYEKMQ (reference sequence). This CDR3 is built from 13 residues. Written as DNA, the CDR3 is TGTGCCAGCAGCTTAGGTAGCGGCACTGAAGCTTTCTTT. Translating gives CASSLGSGTEAFF.

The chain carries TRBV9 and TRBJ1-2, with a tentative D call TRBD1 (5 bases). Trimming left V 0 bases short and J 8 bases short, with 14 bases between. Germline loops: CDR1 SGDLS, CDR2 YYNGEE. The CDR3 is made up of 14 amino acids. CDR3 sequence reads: CASSVGGAGGGYTF. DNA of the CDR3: TGTGCCAGCAGCGTAGGAGGGGCCGGGGGGGGCTACACCTTC.

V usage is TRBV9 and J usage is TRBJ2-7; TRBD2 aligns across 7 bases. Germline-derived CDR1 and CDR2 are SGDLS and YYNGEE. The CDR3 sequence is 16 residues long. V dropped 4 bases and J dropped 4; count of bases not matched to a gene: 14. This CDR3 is CASSPHPRDYLYEQYF. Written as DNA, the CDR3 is TGTGCCAGCAGCCCCCACCCCCGGGACTACCTATACGAGCAGTACTTC.